Reported below is one T cell receptor (beta chain). There is no known antigen for this receptor. No clone much larger than this one lies a single base away; base qualities are absent. Collaborating institutions collected whole blood in K2EDTA tubes following their own protocols. For TCRbeta analysis, collaborators shipped samples as frozen whole blood, isolated PBMCs, or DNA extracted from either of those sample types. Deletion took 5 bases off V and 5 bases off J, with a span of 9 bases between the germline ends. The CDR3 sequence holds 11 residues, the cysteine and phenylalanine included. Of the read, only the CDR3 DNA is kept; its 33 bases are in frame from base 1. CDR1 and CDR2 were assigned from the germline V gene (reference sequence) as DFQATT and SNEGSKA. TCRbeta CDR3 regions were amplified from genomic DNA by means of the immunoSEQ Assay, a bias-controlled multiplex PCR. In the source study's methods: Within the assay, amplification of reference gene primers was used to estimate how many nucleated cells each sample contained. To quantify the absolute abundance of each unique TCRbeta CDR3 rearrangement, sequence reads were collapsed and filtered. For each sample, productive Simpson clonality was calculated by taking the square root of Simpson's diversity index across productive rearrangements. Here the immuneACCESS table is served through TCRdb, limited to in-frame sequences with V and J called. Missing clones are a known gap in these copies; in checked studies unresolved V genes cover under half, and the rest lacks a known reason. The V and J calls and clone size are taken from that table; D and trimming were inferred from the DNA. In all, the sample holds 150,000 or so clones, and 80% to 90% of those were seen once. The leading ten clones occupy roughly 8.9% of the sample.

This specimen comes from a study of blood T cell repertoires in COVID-19 (dated by TCRdb to 2020 to 2022). For context, the study as a whole: Collaborator samples came from the United States, Italy and Spain and covered acute and convalescent phases of COVID-19. The material from the prospective study consisted of cDNA or gDNA derived from T cells, B-cell-depleted T cells, or PBMCs. Subjects who had been exposed to COVID-19, were actively infected with it, or had recovered from it provided the deeply sampled blood TCRbeta repertoires that made up the dataset. A freely available public database, intended as a resource for researchers studying the immune response to SARS-CoV-2, is where the repertoires were released. The samples were drawn from two sources: the first 160 participants of the ongoing ImmuneRACE study, and 1,200 or so subjects contributed by 6 global collaborators. Sample metadata almost always included a de-identified subject ID, COVID-19 status, age in years and sex. Where available, HLA class I and class II types were obtained from metadata supplied by the sample provider rather than from assay-based typing. The paper's findings and limits, for the study overall: Clinical and demographic metadata were provided uncurated, with the amount varying by source and participant.

The chain was built from TRBV20-1 and TRBJ1-1; no D segment can be confidently identified. The sample consisted of peripheral blood. This sequence was found in a woman aged 50 to 65 with acute or convalescent COVID-19. Here the CDR3 is given as CSAGRETEAFF. The nucleotide sequence reads TGCAGTGCTGGTCGGGAGACTGAAGCTTTCTTT.